Following are 29 T cell receptor beta chains from one sample sequenced in a study of Ad26.COV2.S vaccination and SARS-CoV-2 variants. Here immunoSEQ multiplex PCR was the method, and the copy in TCRdb shows in-frame clones only, minus some. Of about 350,000 clones listed, about 89% were seen once; the top ten hold about 4.6%. Indicated treatment: roughly 19 received Ad26.COV2.S at low or high dose, single or two shots; about 5 received placebo; per-sample allocation not given. The investigators took samples on day 63 after the first vaccine or placebo injection. Here the sequenced sample was peripheral blood, taken in a trial of Ad26.COV2.S vaccine versus placebo. These receptors were collected from a person between 18 and 65 years old who received the Ad26.COV2.S COVID-19 vaccine or a placebo.

This chain connects TRBV24-1 to TRBJ2-3; D is uncertain. CDR3 size: 13 residues. Trimming stripped 0 bases from V and 6 bases from J, with 6 bases between. The V gene's germline CDR1 is KGHDR and CDR2 SFDVKD. The CDR3 sequence is CATSDLDGDTQYF. In DNA form, the CDR3 reads TGTGCCACCAGTGATTTGGACGGGGATACGCAGTATTTT.

The chain has TRBV6-1 and TRBJ2-3; no clear D gene. This CDR3 contains 15 residues. V shed 2 bases and J shed 2 bases, with 11 bases lying between them. Germline CDR1 MNHNS, CDR2 SASEGT. The DNA for the CDR3 is TGTGCCAGCAGTGAAATCCGGAAACCCACAGATACGCAGTATTTT. Encoded protein: CASSEIRKPTDTQYF.

The chain has TRBV24-1 and TRBJ1-5, with D uncertain. Trimming shortened V by 4 bases and J by 5 bases, and 11 bases separated the two germline ends. CDR3 size: 14 residues. The germline gives CDR1 KGHDR, CDR2 SFDVKD. CDR3 in DNA: TGTGCCACCAGTGACGCGCGAGGGCATCAGCCCCAGCATTTT. Amino acids: CATSDARGHQPQHF.

CDR3 DNA sequence: TGTGCCAGCAGCTTCCAGGGATTAGAGACCCAGTACTTC. It yields the protein CASSFQGLETQYF. The rearrangement uses TRBV5-4 and TRBJ2-5; possible D gene TRBD1, 5 bases. CDR1 SGHNT and CDR2 YYREEE come from the germline V gene (reference sequence). The CDR3 runs to 13 residues. Between the trimmed V and J ends, which lost 2 bases and 4 bases, there was a span of 9 bases.

J is TRBJ1-4 and V is TRBV11-2; the D gene is possibly TRBD1 (5 bases). V lost 4 bases and J 2 bases, leaving 11 bases between the germline ends. CDR1 and CDR2 (germline): SGHAT, FQNNGV. The CDR3 totals 15 residues. This CDR3 is CASSSAGRTNEKLFF. CDR3 in DNA: TGTGCCAGCAGCTCAGCAGGGAGGACTAATGAAAAACTGTTTTTT. Together with reference TRBV11-2 and TRBJ1-4, the CDR3 gives the full variable domain: EAGVAQSPRYKIIEKRQSVAFWCNPISGHATLYWYQQILGQGPKLLIQFQNNGVVDDSQLPKDRFSAERLKGVDSTLKIQPAKLEDSAVYLCASSSAGRTNEKLFFGSGTQLSVL.

The chain recombines TRBV7-9 with TRBJ2-5; D remains unclear. The CDR3 sequence is 15 residues long. Germline CDR1 and CDR2: SEHNR and FQNEAQ (reference sequence). The ends were cut back, 7 bases at V and 1 base at J, with 16 bases in the middle. CDR3 DNA: TGTGCCAGCACGAATCACCCGGAACTCCAAGAGACCCAGTACTTC. It encodes CASTNHPELQETQYF. Full variable domain (rest looked up from reference TRBV7-9 and TRBJ2-5): DTGVSQNPRHKITKRGQNVTFRCDPISEHNRLYWYRQTLGQGPEFLTYFQNEAQLEKSRLLSDRFSAERPKGSFSTLEIQRTEQGDSAMYLCASTNHPELQETQYFGPGTRLLVL.

CDR3 protein: CASSLVRDRVGKDTQYF. CDR3 in DNA: TGCGCCAGCAGCTTGGTGCGGGACAGGGTTGGGAAAGATACGCAGTATTTT. This chain joins TRBV5-1 and TRBJ2-3; 9 bases fit TRBD1. The V segment lost 0 bases and the J segment 5 bases; nucleotides outside the gene matches: 10. Germline V gene lookup returns CDR1 SGHRS and CDR2 YFSETQ. The CDR3 length is 17 residues.

The CDR3 protein is CASSEGQDYEQYF. Here the CDR3 DNA reads TGTGCCAGCTCAGAAGGACAGGACTACGAGCAGTACTTC. V gene TRBV18 combines with J gene TRBJ2-7; TRBD1 agrees at 7 bases. The germline gives CDR1 KGHSH, CDR2 LQKENI. With 5 bases clipped from V and 3 bases from J, the junction kept 4 bases outside the gene matches. The CDR3 length is 13 residues.

The genes are TRBV7-2 and TRBJ2-5; the match to TRBD1 covers 8 bases. The germline gives CDR1 SGHTA, CDR2 FQGNSA. The trim removed 5 bases at V and 3 bases at J, leaving 11 bases unmatched. This CDR3 region has 16 residues. The chain's CDR3 is CASSQRTGKWKETQYF. CDR3 DNA: TGTGCCAGCAGCCAACGGACAGGGAAGTGGAAAGAGACCCAGTACTTC.

This rearrangement joins TRBV5-1 to TRBJ2-1; D remains ambiguous. Trimming pared 7 bases from V and 3 bases from J, leaving 8 bases between. The CDR3 length is 12 residues. Germline V lookup: CDR1 SGHRS, CDR2 YFSETQ. The CDR3 protein is CASSDNYNEQFF. The CDR3 DNA reads as TGCGCCAGCTCAGACAACTACAATGAGCAGTTCTTC. Variable domain in full (rest from reference TRBV5-1 and TRBJ2-1): KAGVTQTPRYLIKTRGQQVTLSCSPISGHRSVSWYQQTPGQGLQFLFEYFSETQRNKGNFPGRFSGRQFSNSRSEMNVSTLELGDSALYLCASSDNYNEQFFGPGTRLTVL.

This clone was seen a handful of times. The rearrangement uses TRBV12-3 or TRBV12-4 and TRBJ1-1; TRBD1 matches 7 bases. With V trimmed by 7 bases and J by 7 bases, 3 bases remained unmatched. This CDR3 comprises 11 residues. This chain's CDR3 is CASTTGDEAFF. The CDR3 bases are TGTGCCAGCACCACAGGGGATGAAGCTTTCTTT.

V gene TRBV5-6 combines with J gene TRBJ1-5; 10 bases agree with TRBD1. Per germline, CDR1 SGHDT and CDR2 YYEEEE. The CDR3 has 15 residues. V shed 3 bases and J 4 bases; nucleotides not matched to a gene: 4. In DNA, the CDR3 is TGTGCCAGCAGCTGGGGACAGGGGATTAATCAGCCCCAGCATTTT. As protein: CASSWGQGINQPQHF.

The chain is built from TRBV27 and TRBJ2-7; 10 bases fit TRBD1. The CDR3 has 14 residues. Trimming cost V 1 base and J 5 bases; bases outside gene matches: 2. CDR1 and CDR2 from the germline V gene are MNHEY and SMNVEV (reference sequence). Written as DNA, the CDR3 is TGTGCCAGCAGTTTATACGGACAGGGGGACGAGCAGTACTTC. It encodes CASSLYGQGDEQYF.

The V call is TRBV29-1, the J call TRBJ2-5; the D gene is possibly TRBD2 (6 bases). The CDR3 consists of 13 residues. Germline lookup yields CDR1 SQVTM and CDR2 ANQGSEA. V was cut by 3 bases and J by 0 bases, with 8 bases left in between. DNA of the CDR3: TGCAGCGTTGAGGGGGAGGACCAAGAGACCCAGTACTTC. It codes for CSVEGEDQETQYF.

The V and J genes are TRBV5-6 and TRBJ2-7, with D tentatively TRBD2 (7 bases). The ends were cut back, 4 bases at V and 5 bases at J, with 22 bases in the middle. The CDR3 spans 16 residues. CDR1 and CDR2 (germline): SGHDT, YYEEEE. CDR3 bases: TGTGCCAGCAGCACCCTTGAAGGCACAGGGACTAACGAGCAGTACTTC. This gives the protein CASSTLEGTGTNEQYF.

The chain has TRBV28 and TRBJ1-3; D is unclear. Trimming stripped 6 bases from V and 0 bases from J, with 3 bases between. CDR3 length: 12 amino acids. CDR1 is MDHEN and CDR2 is SYDVKM in the germline V gene. CDR3 sequence (DNA): TGTGCCAGCAGAAGCTCTGGAAACACCATATATTTT. Its protein product is CASRSSGNTIYF.

The chain recombines TRBV18 with TRBJ1-4; D gene ambiguous. Germline lookup yields CDR1 KGHSH and CDR2 LQKENI. The CDR3 has 13 residues. The ends were cut back, 6 bases at V and 3 bases at J, with 8 bases in the middle. The CDR3, as DNA: TGTGCCAGCTCCGTACGAGCTAATGAAAAACTGTTTTTT. Translated, it gives CASSVRANEKLFF.

The chain is built from TRBV27 and TRBJ2-7; D is unresolved. Trimming took off 4 bases at V and 3 bases at J, with 10 bases between the two ends. Germline V gene sequence: CDR1 MNHEY, CDR2 SMNVEV (reference sequence). The CDR3 is made up of 13 amino acids. CDR3 coding DNA: TGTGCCAGCAGTTCCGGCGGCTTCTACGAGCAGTACTTC. The encoded protein is CASSSGGFYEQYF.

This clone showed up just a few times. CDR3 nucleotides: TGTGCCAGCAATCCTACAGGGGGCGAGCAGTTCTTC. Translated, it gives CASNPTGGEQFF. V usage is TRBV11-3 and J usage is TRBJ2-1, with 9 bases fitting TRBD1. With V trimmed by 7 bases and J by 10 bases, 5 bases remained unmatched. The V gene's germline CDR1 is SGHNT and CDR2 YENEEA. The CDR3 runs to 12 residues.

The rearrangement joins TRBV6-1 to TRBJ2-1; possible D gene TRBD2, 6 bases. V shed 1 base and J shed 0 bases, with 7 bases lying between them. Germline V gene sequence: CDR1 MNHNS, CDR2 SASEGT. CDR3 length: 15 amino acids. CDR3 coding DNA: TGTGCCAGCAGTGAAGGCGGGAACTCCTACAATGAGCAGTTCTTC. Protein product: CASSEGGNSYNEQFF.

J is TRBJ1-5 and V is TRBV6-2 or TRBV6-3; D call uncertain. The CDR3 length is 14 residues. Germline V lookup: CDR1 MNHEY, CDR2 SVGEGT. Trimming removed 5 bases from V and 9 bases from J, with 17 bases in between. CDR3 in amino acids: CASSDTYSRRPQHF. The DNA of the CDR3 is TGTGCCAGCAGTGACACCTATTCGCGTCGGCCCCAGCATTTT.

V and J are TRBV19 and TRBJ2-7; 9 nucleotides match TRBD2. V was clipped by 4 bases and J by 2 bases; unmatched bases: 6. The CDR3 sequence is 15 residues long. CDR1 and CDR2 from the germline V gene are LNHDA and SQIVND (reference sequence). The CDR3 sequence: CASSTLAGLTYEQYF. In DNA, the CDR3 is TGTGCCAGTAGTACCCTAGCGGGGTTAACCTACGAGCAGTACTTC.

The DNA of the CDR3 is TGCAGCGTTGTAGCTGGGGCCAACGTCCTGACTTTC. Its translation: CSVVAGANVLTF. The V call is TRBV29-1, the J call TRBJ2-6; D gene unclear. The CDR3 extends over 12 amino acids. Trimming removed 4 bases from V and 2 bases from J, with 3 bases in between. Germline V gene data show CDR1 as SQVTM and CDR2 as ANQGSEA. Using reference TRBV29-1 and TRBJ2-6 for the parts outside the CDR3, the full variable domain is SAVISQKPSRDICQRGTSLTIQCQVDSQVTMMFWYRQQPGQSLTLIATANQGSEATYESGFVIDKFPISRPNLTFSTLTVSNMSPEDSSIYLCSVVAGANVLTFGAGSRLTVL.

The chain combines TRBV5-1 with TRBJ1-2; D gene unclear. The CDR3 spans 13 residues. Trimming shortened V by 4 bases and J by 4 bases, and 11 bases separated the two germline ends. Germline V gene sequence: CDR1 SGHRS, CDR2 YFSETQ. CDR3 nucleotides: TGCGCCAGCAGCACGGACGGATTCTATGGCTACACCTTC. The encoded protein is CASSTDGFYGYTF.

This clone appeared a single time. The chain employs TRBV9 and TRBJ2-2; tentatively, D is TRBD1 or TRBD2 (5 bases each). Between the trimmed V and J ends, which lost 2 bases and 3 bases, there was a span of 14 bases. Germline lookup yields CDR1 SGDLS and CDR2 YYNGEE. CDR3 length equals 16 residues. The CDR3 here is CASSVSGTPDTGELFF. As DNA, the CDR3 is TGTGCCAGCAGCGTCTCCGGGACCCCCGACACCGGGGAGCTGTTTTTT.

The chain carries TRBV19 and TRBJ2-2; D not certain. The CDR3 is 14 residues long. V gave up 1 base and J gave up 3 bases, with 6 bases separating them. In germline, CDR1 is LNHDA, CDR2 SQIVND (reference sequence). CDR3 bases: TGTGCCAGTAGTATAGGCGAGGACACCGGGGAGCTGTTTTTT. It is translated as CASSIGEDTGELFF.

This rearrangement joins TRBV4-3 to TRBJ1-2; 7 positions agree with TRBD1. The V and J ends lost 8 bases and 6 bases, in that order; junction bases with no gene match: 9. From germline, CDR1 is LGHNA and CDR2 YSLEER. The CDR3 spans 13 residues. CDR3 amino acids: CASSDREVNGYTF. DNA of the CDR3: TGCGCCAGCTCAGACAGGGAGGTCAATGGCTACACCTTC.

CDR3 bases: TGTGCCAGCAGCTCTCGGGGGGGTCGGACTGAAGCTTTCTTT. This translates into CASSSRGGRTEAFF. The genes are TRBV7-9 and TRBJ1-1; possibly TRBD1 for D (5 bases). This CDR3 is built from 14 residues. Germline V CDR1 and CDR2: SEHNR, FQNEAQ (reference sequence). The V end was cut by 4 bases, the J end by 5 bases, with 14 bases between.

The chain has TRBV13 and TRBJ2-5; a possible D gene is TRBD1 (6 bases). Germline values: CDR1 PRHDT, CDR2 FYEKMQ (reference sequence). The V gene lost 6 bases and the J gene lost 0 bases, with 14 bases spanning the gap. The length of the CDR3 is 15 residues. The CDR3 here is CASSHTYRDQETQYF. As DNA, the CDR3 is TGTGCCAGCAGTCACACCTACAGGGACCAAGAGACCCAGTACTTC.